One sample yielded the 20 T cell receptor beta chains listed below, sequenced in a study of T-cell reconstitution after alpha-beta-depleted transplantation in children. Library preparation (for TCRbeta) was performed with unique molecular identifiers. TCRdb reanalysed the PCR reads using MiXCR and keeps one entry per CDR3 protein. The data show fewer than 550,000 distinct CDR3 sequences, roughly 16% seen once. Here the sequenced sample was PBMCs, mostly from graft donor cells, taken 360 days after TCRalphabeta/CD19-depleted stem cell transplant. The receptor set was obtained from a boy younger than two who had a stem cell transplant for Wiskott-Aldrich syndrome, so the T cells may come from the graft donor.

The chain combines TRBV7-9 with TRBJ2-1, with D maybe TRBD2 (5 bases). V lost 1 base, J lost 4 bases, and 11 bases lay in between. The CDR3 has 15 amino acids. Germline CDR1 SEHNR, CDR2 FQNEAQ (reference sequence). The CDR3 region has the DNA TGTGCCAGCAGCTTAGGCGGGCCAGCGTACAATGAGCAGTTCTTC. It yields the protein CASSLGGPAYNEQFF.

This clonotype showed up just a few times. The chain combines TRBV12-3 or TRBV12-4 with TRBJ1-5; D not resolved. Trimming removed 3 bases at V and 6 bases at J, with 6 bases between. The CDR3 sequence is 12 residues long. The CDR3 DNA follows: TGTGCCAGCAGTTTTGTGAGTCAGCCCCAGCATTTT. It codes for CASSFVSQPQHF.

The V and J genes are TRBV5-1 and TRBJ1-1; D is perhaps TRBD1 (5 bases). Germline CDR1 SGHRS, CDR2 YFSETQ. V lost 3 bases, J lost 7 bases, and 10 bases lay in between. This CDR3 has 12 residues. As DNA, the CDR3 is TGCGCCAGCAGCTCCGACAGCCTTGAAGCTTTCTTT. Amino acids: CASSSDSLEAFF.

This chain connects TRBV5-1 to TRBJ2-1, with 9 bases aligning to TRBD2. The germline CDR1 and CDR2 sequences are SGHRS and YFSETQ. The junction had 18 bases not matched to a gene; V was cut back by 2 bases and J by 0 bases. The CDR3 runs to 21 residues. This chain's CDR3 is CASSLLGALWRGGSSYNEQFF. CDR3 sequence (DNA): TGCGCCAGCAGCTTACTTGGGGCACTATGGCGGGGGGGGAGCTCCTACAATGAGCAGTTCTTC.

The rearrangement uses TRBV15 and TRBJ2-7; 7 positions agree with TRBD2. V shed 0 bases, J shed 0 bases, and the junction held 11 bases outside the gene matches. Per germline, CDR1 LNHNV and CDR2 YYDKDF (reference sequence). The CDR3 contains 18 residues. CDR3 sequence reads: CATSRDERDYPHSYEQYF. The CDR3 DNA sequence: TGTGCCACCAGCAGAGACGAACGGGACTACCCCCACTCCTACGAGCAGTACTTC. The full variable domain, in which reference TRBV15 and TRBJ2-7 provide the parts outside the CDR3, is DAMVIQNPRYQVTQFGKPVTLSCSQTLNHNVMYWYQQKSSQAPKLLFHYYDKDFNNEADTPDNFQSRRPNTSFCFLDIRSPGLGDTAMYLCATSRDERDYPHSYEQYFGPGTRLTVT.

The genes are TRBV7-8 and TRBJ2-1; 11 bases match TRBD2. The J segment lost 9 bases and the V segment lost 5 bases, leaving 3 bases of the junction unmatched. Germline V gene lookup returns CDR1 SGHVS and CDR2 FQNEAQ. The CDR3 is 13 residues long. CDR3 in amino acids: CASSGGTSGEQFF. The CDR3 coding sequence is TGTGCCAGCAGCGGCGGGACTAGCGGTGAGCAGTTCTTC.

The table lists this clonotype with a few counts. The chain links TRBV27 to TRBJ2-7, with D perhaps matching TRBD2 (6 bases). The CDR3 loop spans 15 amino acids. CDR1 is MNHEY, CDR2 SMNVEV, per germline (reference sequence). Between the trimmed V and J ends, which lost 5 bases and 4 bases, there was a span of 18 bases. The CDR3 sequence: CASSPAPGTHYEQYF. Here the CDR3 DNA reads TGTGCCAGCAGTCCCGCCCCTGGGACTCATTACGAGCAGTACTTC.

V gene TRBV20-1 combines with J gene TRBJ2-3; no firm D call. Germline V gene data show CDR1 as DFQATT and CDR2 as SNEGSKA (reference sequence). This CDR3 is 14 amino acids long. V shed 5 bases and J shed 3 bases, with 15 bases lying between them. CDR3 amino acids: CSAVRAVGTDTQYF. The CDR3 coding sequence is TGCAGTGCTGTTCGGGCCGTGGGTACAGATACGCAGTATTTT.

This chain links TRBV2 with TRBJ2-1; the D call may be TRBD1 or TRBD2 (7 bases each). This CDR3 is built from 15 residues. The germline gives CDR1 SNHLY, CDR2 FYNNEI. Trimming removed 0 bases at V and 7 bases at J, with 13 bases between. For the CDR3, the DNA is TGTGCCAGCAGTGAAGCGCCGCAGGGGGGGAATGAGCAGTTCTTC. Translation gives CASSEAPQGGNEQFF.

In its sample, this clonotype was seen a few times. The rearrangement links TRBV14 to TRBJ2-1; D is uncertain. Germline V lookup: CDR1 SGHDN, CDR2 FVKESK. The length of the CDR3 is 18 residues. The ends were cut back, 1 base at V and 8 bases at J, with 24 bases in the middle. CDR3 protein: CASSQGTRRHQAMDEQFF. DNA for the CDR3: TGTGCCAGCAGCCAAGGTACAAGACGTCACCAGGCTATGGATGAGCAGTTCTTC.

The rearrangement links TRBV24-1 to TRBJ2-1; TRBD2 might be the D (6 bases). The V end lost 4 bases, the J end lost 4 bases, and 16 bases lay between the germline ends. The germline CDR1 and CDR2 sequences are KGHDR and SFDVKD. This CDR3 region has 16 residues. The CDR3 DNA is TGTGCCACCAGTGACTCCCTCCGGGAGAGATACAATGAGCAGTTCTTC. Residues: CATSDSLRERYNEQFF.

The sample holds a few counts of this clonotype. The chain couples TRBV28 to TRBJ2-2; 8 bases map to TRBD2. Per the germline V gene, CDR1 is MDHEN and CDR2 is SYDVKM. J was trimmed by 1 base and V by 2 bases; bases with no gene match: 12. The CDR3 consists of 19 residues. The CDR3 loop reads CASSLLPAGVVGNTGELFF. CDR3 coding DNA: TGTGCCAGCAGTTTACTGCCAGCGGGAGTTGTTGGGAACACCGGGGAGCTGTTTTTT.

The chain combines TRBV5-6 with TRBJ2-1, with TRBD2 as a possible D gene (5 bases). Germline assignment: CDR1 SGHDT and CDR2 YYEEEE. The CDR3 totals 15 residues. Trimming shortened V by 0 bases and J by 13 bases, and 20 bases separated the two germline ends. The CDR3 DNA is TGTGCCAGCAGCTTGGCGGGGTCCGCACTCATTAACCAGTTCTTC. Its translation is CASSLAGSALINQFF. The full variable domain, with the rest looked up from reference TRBV5-6 and TRBJ2-1, is DAGVTQSPTHLIKTRGQQVTLRCSPKSGHDTVSWYQQALGQGPQFIFQYYEEEERQRGNFPDRFSGHQFPNYSSELNVNALLLGDSALYLCASSLAGSALINQFFGPGTRLTVL.

This clonotype was detected only a few times. This chain uses TRBV20-1 with TRBJ2-5, with TRBD1 identical over 10 bases. The CDR3 length is 14 residues. From germline, CDR1 is DFQATT and CDR2 SNEGSKA (reference sequence). V lost 4 bases to trimming and J lost 5 bases; unmatched junction nucleotides: 7. The CDR3, as DNA: TGCAGTGCTATACGGACAGGGGGTCGGGAGACCCAGTACTTC. This gives the protein CSAIRTGGRETQYF.

As for this clonotype: An end of the junction differs from the germline gene, which may be a read error. V is TRBV28 and J is TRBJ2-7, with D possibly TRBD2 on 6 matching bases. The CDR3 has 14 amino acids. Germline CDR1 and CDR2: MDHEN and SYDVKM. CDR3 DNA sequence: TGTGCCAGCACTTCCGGGACTTTCCTCTACGGGCAGTACTTC. This encodes CASTSGTFLYGQYF.

The rearrangement joins TRBV4-2 to TRBJ2-1; D possibly corresponds to TRBD2 (6 bases). The CDR3 loop spans 18 amino acids. Trimming removed 0 bases at V and 6 bases at J, with 21 bases between. The germline gives CDR1 LGHNA, CDR2 YNFKEQ. CDR3 in amino acids: CASSQDPLAQQLANEQFF. The CDR3 region has the DNA TGTGCCAGCAGCCAAGATCCCCTGGCCCAGCAACTAGCCAATGAGCAGTTCTTC.

V is TRBV12-3 or TRBV12-4 and J is TRBJ1-1; D uncertain. The CDR3 length is 14 residues. V shed 3 bases and J shed 1 base, with 9 bases lying between them. The CDR3: CASSFKQKNTEAFF. CDR3 DNA: TGTGCCAGCAGTTTCAAACAAAAGAACACTGAAGCTTTCTTT.

The genes are TRBV12-3 or TRBV12-4 and TRBJ2-4; 7 bases line up with TRBD1. The V gene end was trimmed by 5 bases and the J gene end by 8 bases; junction bases not matched to a gene: 12. The CDR3 has 15 residues. As DNA, the CDR3 is TGTGCCAGCAGTCCATCCGGGACAGCTGCTGACATTCAGTACTTC. The encoded protein is CASSPSGTAADIQYF.

V is TRBV20-1 and J is TRBJ2-1; 8 bases map to TRBD1. Trimming at V came to 6 bases and at J to 4 bases, leaving 8 bases not matched to a gene. The CDR3 totals 14 residues. Germline V CDR1 and CDR2: DFQATT, SNEGSKA (reference sequence). Here the CDR3 DNA reads TGCAGTGCACTCAGGGGGCGCAGGTACAATGAGCAGTTCTTC. Amino acids: CSALRGRRYNEQFF.

This rearrangement joins TRBV12-3 or TRBV12-4 to TRBJ1-5; perhaps TRBD1 as D (5 bases). This CDR3 is 13 amino acids long. The V gene lost 6 bases and the J gene lost 9 bases, with 15 bases spanning the gap. CDR3 loop: CASRRTRTGPQHF. CDR3 DNA sequence: TGTGCCAGCAGGAGGACACGTACGGGGCCCCAGCATTTT.